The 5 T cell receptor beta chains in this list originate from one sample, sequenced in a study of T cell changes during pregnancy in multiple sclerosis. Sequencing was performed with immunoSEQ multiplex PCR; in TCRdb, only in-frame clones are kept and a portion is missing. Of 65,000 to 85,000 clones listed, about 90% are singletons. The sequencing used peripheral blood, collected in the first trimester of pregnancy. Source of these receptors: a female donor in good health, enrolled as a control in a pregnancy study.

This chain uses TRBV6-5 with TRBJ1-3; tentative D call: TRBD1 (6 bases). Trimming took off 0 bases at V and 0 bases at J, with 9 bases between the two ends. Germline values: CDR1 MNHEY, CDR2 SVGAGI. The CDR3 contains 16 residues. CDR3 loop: CASSYSRGGSGNTIYF. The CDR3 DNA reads TGTGCCAGCAGTTACTCGAGAGGGGGCTCTGGAAACACCATATATTTT.

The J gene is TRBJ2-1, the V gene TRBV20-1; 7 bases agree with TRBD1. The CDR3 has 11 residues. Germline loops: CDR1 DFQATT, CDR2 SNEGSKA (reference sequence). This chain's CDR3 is CRGTVNNEQFF. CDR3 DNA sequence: TGCAGAGGGACAGTAAACAATGAGCAGTTCTTC.

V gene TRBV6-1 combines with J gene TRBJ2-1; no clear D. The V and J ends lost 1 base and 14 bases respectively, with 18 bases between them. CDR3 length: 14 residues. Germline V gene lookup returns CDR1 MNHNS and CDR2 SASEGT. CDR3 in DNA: TGTGCCAGCAGTGAAGACACTTCTTACGGAGAAAAGTTCTTC. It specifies CASSEDTSYGEKFF.

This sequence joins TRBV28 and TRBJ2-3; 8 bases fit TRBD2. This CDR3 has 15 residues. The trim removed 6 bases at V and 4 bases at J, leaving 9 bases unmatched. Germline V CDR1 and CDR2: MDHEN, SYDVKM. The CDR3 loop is CASRNGARGADTQYF. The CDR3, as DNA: TGTGCCAGCAGAAACGGGGCGCGGGGGGCAGATACGCAGTATTTT.

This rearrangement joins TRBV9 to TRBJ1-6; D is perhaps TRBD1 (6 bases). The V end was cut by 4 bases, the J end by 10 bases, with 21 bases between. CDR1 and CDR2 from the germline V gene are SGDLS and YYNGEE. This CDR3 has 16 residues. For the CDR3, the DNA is TGTGCCAGCAGCCCAGCCCCAGGGGCGAGGAGCTCACCCCTCCACTTT. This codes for CASSPAPGARSSPLHF.